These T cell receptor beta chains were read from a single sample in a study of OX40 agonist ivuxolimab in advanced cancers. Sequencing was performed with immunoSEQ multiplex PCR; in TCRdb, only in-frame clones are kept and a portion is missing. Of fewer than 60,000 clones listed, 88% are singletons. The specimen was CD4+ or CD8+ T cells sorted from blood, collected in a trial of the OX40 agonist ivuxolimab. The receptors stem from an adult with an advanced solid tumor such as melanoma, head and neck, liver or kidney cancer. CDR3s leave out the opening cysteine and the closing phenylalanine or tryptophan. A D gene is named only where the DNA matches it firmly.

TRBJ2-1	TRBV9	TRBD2	ASSPRHSGRLAYEQF
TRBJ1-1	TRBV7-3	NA	ASSLSPQGNTEAF
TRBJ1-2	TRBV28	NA	ASSRQTDYT
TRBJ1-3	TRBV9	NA	ASSVQSMGSGNTIY
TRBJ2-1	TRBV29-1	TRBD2	SVGGLAGYNEQF
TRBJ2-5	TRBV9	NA	ASSLQGTQETQY
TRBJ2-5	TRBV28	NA	ASSLTWGQETQY
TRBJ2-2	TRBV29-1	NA	SVSGLYNTGELF
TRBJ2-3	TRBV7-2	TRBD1	ASRQGQRRADTQY
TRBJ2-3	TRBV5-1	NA	ASSLVLGLTDTQY
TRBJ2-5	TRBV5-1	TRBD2	ASSPISGRRETQY
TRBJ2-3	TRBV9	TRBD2	ASSTLSGGGTDTQY
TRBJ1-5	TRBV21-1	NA	ASTWRGQGLNQPQH
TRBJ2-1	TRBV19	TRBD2	ASSASWGRAPPPYNEQF
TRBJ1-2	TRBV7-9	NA	ASSSEQGRGYT
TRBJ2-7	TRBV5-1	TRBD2	ASSLALASGSYEQY
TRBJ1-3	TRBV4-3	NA	ASSHEDSGNTIY
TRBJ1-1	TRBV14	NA	ASSQTGWTEAF
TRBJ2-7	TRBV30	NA	AWSVFSYEQY
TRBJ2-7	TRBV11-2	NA	ASSLTVKADREQY
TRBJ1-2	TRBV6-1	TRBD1	ATNILQGYGYT
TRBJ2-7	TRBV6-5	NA	ASSYSGLAAYEQY